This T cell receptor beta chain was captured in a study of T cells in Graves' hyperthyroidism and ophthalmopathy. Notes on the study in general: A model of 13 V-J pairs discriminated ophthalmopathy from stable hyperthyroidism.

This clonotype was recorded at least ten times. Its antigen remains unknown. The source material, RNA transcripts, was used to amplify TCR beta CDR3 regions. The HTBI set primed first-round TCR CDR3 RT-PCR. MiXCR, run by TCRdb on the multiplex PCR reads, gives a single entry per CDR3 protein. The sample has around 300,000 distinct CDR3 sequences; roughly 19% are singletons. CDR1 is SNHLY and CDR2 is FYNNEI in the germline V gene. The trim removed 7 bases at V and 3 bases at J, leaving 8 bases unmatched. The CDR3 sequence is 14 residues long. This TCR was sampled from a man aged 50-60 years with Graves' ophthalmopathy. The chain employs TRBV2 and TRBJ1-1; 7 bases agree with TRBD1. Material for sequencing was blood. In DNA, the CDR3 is TGTGCCAGCAAAGGGGACAGCGGGGACACTGAAGCTTTCTTT. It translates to CASKGDSGDTEAFF. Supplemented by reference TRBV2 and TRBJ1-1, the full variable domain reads EPEVTQTPSHQVTQMGQEVILRCVPISNHLYFYWYRQILGQKVEFLVSFYNNEISEKSEIFDDQFSVERPDGSNFTLKIRSTKLEDSAMYFCASKGDSGDTEAFFGQGTRLTVV.